This T cell receptor (beta chain) was recovered during a study of naive and memory T cell subsets. Regarding the study as a whole: TCR counts from RNA may reflect activation-linked expression changes. In naive cells, over 95% of TCR sequences were seen only once. Possibly reflecting memory cells re-expressing CD45RA, a few larger clonotypes occurred in naive repertoires, especially CD8. Diversity fell and Gini index rose from naive through CM, EM, EMRA.

An equimolar mix of two oligonucleotides served as the beta constant-region primer for TRBC1 and TRBC2. Four rounds of PCR amplified the ligated cDNA using nested alpha and beta constant-region primers plus SP2. TCRdb used MiXCR to reprocess the UMI-ligation and nested PCR reads, holding one entry per CDR3 protein. The table includes about 150,000 distinct CDR3 sequences, 22% detected once. Sequential positive selection took CD4 T cells first, then CD8 T cells. This clonotype has a handful of counts. Its matching antigen is unknown. What was sequenced was naive CD4+ T cells from blood. This clonotype was sampled from a human donor in good health.

The CDR3 is CASSPRQGYNEQFF. For the CDR3, the DNA is TGTGCCAGCAGTCCCAGACAGGGTTACAATGAGCAGTTCTTC. V usage is TRBV6-6 and J usage is TRBJ2-1; 7 bases are shared with TRBD1. Germline V gives CDR1 MNHNY, CDR2 SVGAGI (reference sequence). The CDR3 has 14 amino acids. Losses at the gene ends were 5 bases for V and 4 bases for J; bases not matched to a gene: 5.